The sequence of this T cell receptor beta chain was determined in a study of cytomegalovirus exposure and HLA in healthy donors. This CDR3 comprises 15 residues. The germline V gene encodes CDR1 LNHDA and CDR2 SQIVND (reference sequence). V dropped 5 bases and J dropped 7 bases, with 17 bases sitting between them. Clones were read by immunoSEQ multiplex PCR, and TCRdb kept only the in-frame ones, dropping some. The table has some 110,000 clones, 75% to 90% seen once; the top ten hold nearly 4.5%. The receptor comes from a man between 18 and 35 years old in good health and CMV-seropositive. V usage is TRBV19 and J usage is TRBJ1-4; D uncertain. Material: PBMCs. The CDR3 loop reads CASSFGSRSGEKLFF. CDR3 coding DNA: TGTGCCAGTAGTTTCGGGTCCCGGTCGGGTGAAAAACTGTTTTTT.